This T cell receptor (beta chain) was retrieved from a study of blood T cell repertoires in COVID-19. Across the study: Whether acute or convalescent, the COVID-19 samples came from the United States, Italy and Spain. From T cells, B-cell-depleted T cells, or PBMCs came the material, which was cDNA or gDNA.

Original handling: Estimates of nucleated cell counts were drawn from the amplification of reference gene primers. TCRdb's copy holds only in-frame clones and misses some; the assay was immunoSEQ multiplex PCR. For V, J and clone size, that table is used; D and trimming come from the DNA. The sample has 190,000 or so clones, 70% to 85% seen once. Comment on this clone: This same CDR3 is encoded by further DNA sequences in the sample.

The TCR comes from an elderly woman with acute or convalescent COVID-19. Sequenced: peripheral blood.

The CDR3 spells CAWSVLAYEQYF. CDR3 DNA: TGTGCCTGGAGTGTACTAGCCTACGAGCAGTACTTC. The chain has TRBV30 and TRBJ2-7; D perhaps matches TRBD2 (5 bases). This CDR3 has 12 residues. Germline-derived CDR1 and CDR2 are GTSNPN and SVGIG (reference sequence). V was shortened by 0 bases and J by 2 bases, with 5 bases between the two germline ends.